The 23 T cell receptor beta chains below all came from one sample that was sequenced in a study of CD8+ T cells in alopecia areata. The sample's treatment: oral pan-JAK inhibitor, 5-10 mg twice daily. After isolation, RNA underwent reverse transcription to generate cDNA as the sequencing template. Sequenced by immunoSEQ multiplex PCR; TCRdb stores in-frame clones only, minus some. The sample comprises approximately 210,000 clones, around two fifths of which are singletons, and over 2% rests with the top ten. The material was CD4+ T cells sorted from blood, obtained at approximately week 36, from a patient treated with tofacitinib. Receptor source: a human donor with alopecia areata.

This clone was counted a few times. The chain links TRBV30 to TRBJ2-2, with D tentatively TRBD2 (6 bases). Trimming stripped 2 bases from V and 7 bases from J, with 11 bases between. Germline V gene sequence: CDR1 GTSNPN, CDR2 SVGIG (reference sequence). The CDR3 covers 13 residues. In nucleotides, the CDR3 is TGTGCCTGGAGTCGGCGGGGCGACGGGGAGCTGTTTTTT. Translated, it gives CAWSRRGDGELFF.

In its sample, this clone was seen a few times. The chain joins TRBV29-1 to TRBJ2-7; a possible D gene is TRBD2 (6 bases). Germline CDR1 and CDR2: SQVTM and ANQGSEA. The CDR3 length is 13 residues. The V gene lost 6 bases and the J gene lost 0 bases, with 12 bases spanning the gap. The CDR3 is CSVQRGSSYEQYF. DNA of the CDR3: TGCAGCGTCCAACGGGGGTCCTCCTACGAGCAGTACTTC.

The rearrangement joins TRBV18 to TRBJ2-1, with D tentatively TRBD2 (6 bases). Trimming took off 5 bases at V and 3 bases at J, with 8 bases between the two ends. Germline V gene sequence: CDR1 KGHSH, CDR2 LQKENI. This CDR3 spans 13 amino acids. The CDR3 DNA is TGTGCCAGCTCAGGGAGGTTCTACAATGAGCAGTTCTTC. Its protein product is CASSGRFYNEQFF.

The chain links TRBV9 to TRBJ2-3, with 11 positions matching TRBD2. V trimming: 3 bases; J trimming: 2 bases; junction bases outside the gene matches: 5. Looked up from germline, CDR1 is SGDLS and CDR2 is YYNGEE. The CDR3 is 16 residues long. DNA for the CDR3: TGTGCCAGCAGCGCGGGGGGACTAGCGGCCACAGATACGCAGTATTTT. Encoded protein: CASSAGGLAATDTQYF. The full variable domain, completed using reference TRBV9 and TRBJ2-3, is DSGVTQTPKHLITATGQRVTLRCSPRSGDLSVYWYQQSLDQGLQFLIQYYNGEERAKGNILERFSAQQFPDLHSELNLSSLELGDSALYFCASSAGGLAATDTQYFGPGTRLTVL.

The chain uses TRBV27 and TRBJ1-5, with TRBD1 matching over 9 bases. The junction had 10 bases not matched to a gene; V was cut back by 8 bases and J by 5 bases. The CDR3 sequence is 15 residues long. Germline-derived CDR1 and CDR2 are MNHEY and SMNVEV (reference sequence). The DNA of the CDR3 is TGTGCCAGCCGTATGGCCGGGACAGGGCATCAGCCCCAGCATTTT. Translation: CASRMAGTGHQPQHF.

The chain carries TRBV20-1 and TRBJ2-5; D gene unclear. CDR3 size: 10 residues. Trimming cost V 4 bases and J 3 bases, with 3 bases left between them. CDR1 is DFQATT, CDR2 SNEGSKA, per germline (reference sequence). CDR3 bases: TGCAGTGCTAAAAAAGAGACCCAGTACTTC. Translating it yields CSAKKETQYF.

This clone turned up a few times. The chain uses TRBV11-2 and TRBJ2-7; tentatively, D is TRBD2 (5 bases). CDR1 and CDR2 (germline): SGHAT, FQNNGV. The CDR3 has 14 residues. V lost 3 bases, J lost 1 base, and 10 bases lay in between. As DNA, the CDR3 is TGTGCCAGCAGCTTCTTGACTATATCCTACGAGCAGTACTTC. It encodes CASSFLTISYEQYF.

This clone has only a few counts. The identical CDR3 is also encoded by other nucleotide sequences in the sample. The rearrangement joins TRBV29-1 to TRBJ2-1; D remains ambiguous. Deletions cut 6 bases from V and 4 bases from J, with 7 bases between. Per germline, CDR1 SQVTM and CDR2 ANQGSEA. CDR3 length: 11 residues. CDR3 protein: CSVLVYNEQFF. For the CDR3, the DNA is TGCAGCGTGCTGGTTTACAATGAGCAGTTCTTC.

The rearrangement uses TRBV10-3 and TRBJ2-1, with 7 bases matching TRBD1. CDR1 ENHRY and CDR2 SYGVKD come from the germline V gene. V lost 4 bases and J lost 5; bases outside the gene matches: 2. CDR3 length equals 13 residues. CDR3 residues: CAISVQGNNEQFF. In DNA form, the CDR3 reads TGTGCCATCAGTGTACAGGGGAACAATGAGCAGTTCTTC.

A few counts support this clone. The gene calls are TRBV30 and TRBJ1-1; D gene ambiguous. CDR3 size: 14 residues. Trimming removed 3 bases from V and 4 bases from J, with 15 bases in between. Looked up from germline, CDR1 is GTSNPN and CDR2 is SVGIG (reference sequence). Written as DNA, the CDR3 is TGTGCCTGGAGAGACGGCCCGGTGGGCACTGAAGCTTTCTTT. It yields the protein CAWRDGPVGTEAFF.

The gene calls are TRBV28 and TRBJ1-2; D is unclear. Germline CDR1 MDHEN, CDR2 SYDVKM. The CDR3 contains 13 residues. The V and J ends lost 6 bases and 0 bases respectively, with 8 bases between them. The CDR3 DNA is TGTGCCAGCAGCCATCAGTCTAACTATGGCTACACCTTC. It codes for CASSHQSNYGYTF.

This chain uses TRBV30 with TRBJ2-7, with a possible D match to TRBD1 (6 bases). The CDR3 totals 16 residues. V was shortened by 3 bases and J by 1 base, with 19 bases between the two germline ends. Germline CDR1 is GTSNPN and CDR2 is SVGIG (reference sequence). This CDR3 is CAWSGPGTHISYEQYF. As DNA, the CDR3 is TGTGCCTGGAGCGGACCCGGGACACACATATCCTACGAGCAGTACTTC.

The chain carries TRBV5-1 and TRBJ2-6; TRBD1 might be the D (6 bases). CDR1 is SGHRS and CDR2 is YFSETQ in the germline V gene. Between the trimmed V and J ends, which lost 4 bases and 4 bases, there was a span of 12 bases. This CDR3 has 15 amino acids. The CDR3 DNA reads TGCGCCAGCAGCCCAGGGACAACAGGGGCCAACGTCCTGACTTTC. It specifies CASSPGTTGANVLTF.

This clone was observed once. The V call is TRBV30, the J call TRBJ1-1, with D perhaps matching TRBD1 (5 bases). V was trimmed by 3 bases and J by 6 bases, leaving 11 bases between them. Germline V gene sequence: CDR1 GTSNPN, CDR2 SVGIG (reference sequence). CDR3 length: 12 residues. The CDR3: CAWRGDLSEAFF. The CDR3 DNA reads TGTGCCTGGAGGGGGGACCTCTCTGAAGCTTTCTTT. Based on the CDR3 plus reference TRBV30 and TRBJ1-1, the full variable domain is SQTIHQWPATLVQPVGSPLSLECTVEGTSNPNLYWYRQAAGRGLQLLFYSVGIGQISSEVPQNLSASRPQDRQFILSSKKLLLSDSGFYLCAWRGDLSEAFFGQGTRLTVV.

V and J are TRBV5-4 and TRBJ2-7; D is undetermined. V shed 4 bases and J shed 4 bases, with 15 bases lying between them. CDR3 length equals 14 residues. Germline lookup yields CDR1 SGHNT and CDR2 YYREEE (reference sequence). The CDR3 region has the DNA TGTGCCAGCAGCACCCCGGGTCAACAGTACGAGCAGTACTTC. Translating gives CASSTPGQQYEQYF.

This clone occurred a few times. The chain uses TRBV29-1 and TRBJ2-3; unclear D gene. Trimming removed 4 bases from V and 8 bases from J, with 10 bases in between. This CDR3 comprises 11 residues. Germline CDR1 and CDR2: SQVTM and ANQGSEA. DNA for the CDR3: TGCAGCGTTGGGGTTGGCTCTACGCAGTATTTT. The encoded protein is CSVGVGSTQYF.

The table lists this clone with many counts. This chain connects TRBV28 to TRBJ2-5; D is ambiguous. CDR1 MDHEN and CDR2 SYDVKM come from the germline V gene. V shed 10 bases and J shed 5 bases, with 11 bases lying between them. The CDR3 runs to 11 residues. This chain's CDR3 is CATKGMETQYF. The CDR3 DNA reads TGTGCCACCAAGGGAATGGAGACCCAGTACTTC.

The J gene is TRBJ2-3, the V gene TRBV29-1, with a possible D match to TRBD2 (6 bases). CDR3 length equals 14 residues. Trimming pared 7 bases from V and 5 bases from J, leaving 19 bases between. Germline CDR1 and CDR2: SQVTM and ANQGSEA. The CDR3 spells CSGRDWVGGDTQYF. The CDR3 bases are TGCAGCGGCCGGGACTGGGTGGGGGGAGATACGCAGTATTTT.

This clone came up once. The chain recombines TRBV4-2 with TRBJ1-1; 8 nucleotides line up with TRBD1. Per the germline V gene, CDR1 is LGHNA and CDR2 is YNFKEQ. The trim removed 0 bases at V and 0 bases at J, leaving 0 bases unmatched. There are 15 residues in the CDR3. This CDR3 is CASSQDRGLNTEAFF. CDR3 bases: TGTGCCAGCAGCCAAGACAGGGGGCTGAACACTGAAGCTTTCTTT.

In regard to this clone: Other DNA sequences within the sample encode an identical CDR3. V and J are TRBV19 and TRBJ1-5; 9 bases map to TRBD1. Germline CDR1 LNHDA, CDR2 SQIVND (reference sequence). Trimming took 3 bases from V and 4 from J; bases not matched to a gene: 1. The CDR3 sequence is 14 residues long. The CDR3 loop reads CASSMGQGNQPQHF. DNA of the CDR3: TGTGCCAGTAGTATGGGACAGGGAAATCAGCCCCAGCATTTT.

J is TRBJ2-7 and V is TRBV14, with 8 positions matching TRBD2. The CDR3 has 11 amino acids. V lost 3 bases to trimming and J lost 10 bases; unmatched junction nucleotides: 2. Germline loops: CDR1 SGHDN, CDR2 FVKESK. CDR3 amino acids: CASSQGTSQYF. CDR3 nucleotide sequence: TGTGCCAGCAGCCAGGGGACTAGTCAGTACTTC.

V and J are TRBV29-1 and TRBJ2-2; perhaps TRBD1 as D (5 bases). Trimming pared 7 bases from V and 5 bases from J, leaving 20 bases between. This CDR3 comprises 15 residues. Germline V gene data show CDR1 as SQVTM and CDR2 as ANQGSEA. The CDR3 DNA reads TGCAGCGCCCGGACATCAGGGTACGGAACCGGGGAGCTGTTTTTT. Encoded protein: CSARTSGYGTGELFF.

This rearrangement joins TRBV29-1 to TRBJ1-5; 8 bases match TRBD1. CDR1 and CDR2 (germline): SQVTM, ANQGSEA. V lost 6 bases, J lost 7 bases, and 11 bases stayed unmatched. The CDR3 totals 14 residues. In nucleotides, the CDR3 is TGCAGCGTCGTGACAGGGGTGTCGTCCCAGCCCCAGCATTTT. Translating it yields CSVVTGVSSQPQHF.